The 25 T cell receptor beta chains listed next were all sequenced from one sample in a study of beta chain features in type 1 diabetes. Expressed TCRB transcripts got sequenced, as all isolated RNA was reverse transcribed. Libraries were prepared by immunoSEQ multiplex PCR; TCRdb keeps only in-frame clonotypes and omits some of them. The sample lists 200,000 to 300,000 clones, approximately 11% occurring once. For these TCRs, the target antigens are not known. General study findings and limits: For Type 1 diabetes patients, all four CD4+ subsets carried TCRB CDR3s that were moderately but significantly shorter.

What was sequenced was naive CD4+ T cells from blood. The receptors here all came from a man aged 25 to 40 with type 1 diabetes.

In this sample, this clone turned up a few times. The chain has TRBV9 and TRBJ2-2, with D perhaps matching TRBD2 (6 bases). The ends were cut back, 0 bases at V and 6 bases at J, with 9 bases in the middle. Germline lookup yields CDR1 SGDLS and CDR2 YYNGEE. This CDR3 comprises 14 residues. The CDR3, as DNA: TGTGCCAGCAGCGTAGGTTCGGGGGCCGGGGAGCTGTTTTTT. Its translation: CASSVGSGAGELFF.

This clone was found a few times. The chain recombines TRBV19 with TRBJ1-1, with TRBD1 as a possible D gene (5 bases). The germline V gene encodes CDR1 LNHDA and CDR2 SQIVND (reference sequence). The CDR3 length is 16 residues. The ends were cut back, 2 bases at V and 1 base at J, with 14 bases in the middle. CDR3: CASSIPGGRRNTEAFF. DNA of the CDR3: TGTGCCAGTAGTATACCCGGGGGACGCAGGAACACTGAAGCTTTCTTT.

The chain joins TRBV5-1 to TRBJ2-3; D possibly corresponds to TRBD2 (6 bases). The V gene's germline CDR1 is SGHRS and CDR2 YFSETQ. This CDR3 contains 14 residues. V was clipped by 4 bases and J by 4 bases, with 13 bases between them. CDR3 DNA: TGCGCCAGCAGCCCCGGGACGGGGGCAGATACGCAGTATTTT. This sequence encodes CASSPGTGADTQYF.

The chain recombines TRBV7-2 with TRBJ2-3; D is unresolved. The V gene lost 4 bases and the J gene lost 5 bases, with 10 bases spanning the gap. CDR1 is SGHTA and CDR2 is FQGNSA in the germline V gene. The CDR3 contains 13 residues. CDR3 nucleotides: TGTGCCAGCAGCTCTACTCACGTAGATACGCAGTATTTT. Protein product: CASSSTHVDTQYF.

This clone was observed a few times. The chain has TRBV7-9 and TRBJ1-3; D remains ambiguous. Deletions cut 5 bases from V and 0 bases from J, with 5 bases between. The germline V gene encodes CDR1 SEHNR and CDR2 FQNEAQ (reference sequence). The CDR3 is 13 residues long. The chain's CDR3 is CASSRSSGNTIYF. The CDR3 nucleotides read TGTGCCAGCAGCCGGAGCTCTGGAAACACCATATATTTT. Variable domain in full (rest from reference TRBV7-9 and TRBJ1-3): DTGVSQNPRHKITKRGQNVTFRCDPISEHNRLYWYRQTLGQGPEFLTYFQNEAQLEKSRLLSDRFSAERPKGSFSTLEIQRTEQGDSAMYLCASSRSSGNTIYFGEGSWLTVV.

This sequence joins TRBV5-4 and TRBJ2-5; D remains ambiguous. The CDR3 consists of 13 residues. Germline V gives CDR1 SGHNT, CDR2 YYREEE (reference sequence). V dropped 5 bases and J dropped 2 bases, with 10 bases sitting between them. Here the CDR3 reads CASRQLIQETQYF. DNA of the CDR3: TGTGCCAGCAGACAGCTTATTCAAGAGACCCAGTACTTC.

The J gene is TRBJ1-2, the V gene TRBV2; 7 bases map to TRBD1. Germline V lookup: CDR1 SNHLY, CDR2 FYNNEI. V lost 6 bases to trimming and J lost 7 bases; unmatched junction nucleotides: 5. CDR3 length: 12 residues. In nucleotides, the CDR3 is TGTGCCAGCAGCTGGGACAGCGGTGGCTACACCTTC. Encoded protein: CASSWDSGGYTF.

The V gene is TRBV2, the J gene TRBJ1-1, with TRBD1 identical over 8 bases. The CDR3 is 12 amino acids. CDR1 and CDR2 from the germline V gene are SNHLY and FYNNEI. The J segment lost 6 bases and the V segment lost 6 bases, leaving 3 bases of the junction unmatched. The CDR3 sequence is CASSDRGAEAFF. The CDR3 DNA follows: TGTGCCAGCAGCGACAGGGGTGCTGAAGCTTTCTTT.

This clone was counted between two and nine times. The J gene is TRBJ2-7, the V gene TRBV7-2, with D tentatively TRBD1 (6 bases). The CDR3 spans 13 residues. The V and J ends lost 5 bases and 2 bases respectively, with 10 bases between them. Germline V gene lookup returns CDR1 SGHTA and CDR2 FQGNSA. As DNA, the CDR3 is TGTGCCAGCAGCAACAGGGTCCCCTACGAGCAGTACTTC. This sequence encodes CASSNRVPYEQYF.

The chain links TRBV5-1 to TRBJ2-7; a possible D gene is TRBD2 (5 bases). Trimming removed 0 bases at V and 6 bases at J, with 16 bases between. Germline-derived CDR1 and CDR2 are SGHRS and YFSETQ. The CDR3 is 15 amino acids. The CDR3 loop reads CASSLAPSGNGEQYF. CDR3 DNA sequence: TGCGCCAGCAGCTTGGCCCCCTCGGGGAACGGCGAGCAGTACTTC.

This clone turned up a few times. The chain has TRBV19 and TRBJ1-1; 7 nucleotides align to TRBD1. The V segment lost 11 bases and the J segment 4 bases; nucleotides outside the gene matches: 13. CDR3 length: 14 amino acids. Germline V CDR1 and CDR2: LNHDA, SQIVND (reference sequence). CDR3 sequence: CALRGGMDSTEAFF. The CDR3 DNA follows: TGTGCCCTCCGAGGGGGCATGGACAGCACTGAAGCTTTCTTT.

This clone has a handful of counts. The chain employs TRBV27 and TRBJ1-6; tentative D call: TRBD1 (5 bases). This CDR3 comprises 14 residues. Trimming cost V 3 bases and J 8 bases, with 11 bases left between them. Germline values: CDR1 MNHEY, CDR2 SMNVEV (reference sequence). CDR3 region: CASSLRGLHSPLHF. CDR3 DNA: TGTGCCAGCAGTTTGCGGGGGTTGCATTCACCCCTCCACTTT.

This clone has a handful of counts. The V call is TRBV10-3, the J call TRBJ1-5; perhaps TRBD1 as D (5 bases). The germline V gene has CDR1 ENHRY and CDR2 SYGVKD. The CDR3 length is 13 residues. The V end lost 6 bases, the J end lost 3 bases, and 9 bases lay between the germline ends. Here the CDR3 reads CAIRQDPNQPQHF. CDR3 nucleotide sequence: TGTGCCATCAGACAGGATCCCAATCAGCCCCAGCATTTT.

This chain links TRBV15 with TRBJ1-6, with 7 bases fitting TRBD1. V dropped 4 bases and J dropped 7; count of bases not matched to a gene: 7. CDR1 LNHNV and CDR2 YYDKDF come from the germline V gene (reference sequence). The CDR3 runs 15 residues. CDR3 loop: CATSKGGRGNSPLHF. CDR3 nucleotides: TGTGCCACCAGCAAGGGGGGCAGGGGGAATTCACCCCTCCACTTT.

This clone was found a few times. The rearrangement links TRBV7-9 to TRBJ2-7; TRBD1 aligns across 11 bases. The germline V gene has CDR1 SEHNR and CDR2 FQNEAQ (reference sequence). V was clipped by 4 bases and J by 2 bases; unmatched bases: 4. This CDR3 has 15 residues. CDR3 coding DNA: TGTGCCAGCAGCTCGGACAGGGGGCTCCCCTACGAGCAGTACTTC. Translation gives CASSSDRGLPYEQYF.

This clone has more than one count but fewer than ten. The V gene is TRBV9, the J gene TRBJ2-1, with 9 bases lining up with TRBD2. The CDR3 contains 17 residues. Germline-derived CDR1 and CDR2 are SGDLS and YYNGEE. V shed 0 bases, J shed 2 bases, and the junction held 6 bases outside the gene matches. This CDR3 is CASSVGVAGAPYNEQFF. In DNA form, the CDR3 reads TGTGCCAGCAGCGTAGGGGTAGCGGGGGCCCCCTACAATGAGCAGTTCTTC.

The sample holds a few counts of this clone. The chain uses TRBV4-2 and TRBJ2-3; 10 bases agree with TRBD2. This CDR3 spans 17 amino acids. CDR1 is LGHNA and CDR2 is YNFKEQ in the germline V gene. The ends lost 0 bases at V and 6 bases at J; junction bases unmatched: 9. The CDR3 DNA sequence: TGTGCCAGCAGCCAAGATCTTAGTAGCGGGGGGAAGGATACGCAGTATTTT. This sequence encodes CASSQDLSSGGKDTQYF.

This clone has just a few counts. The V gene is TRBV30, the J gene TRBJ1-5; the D gene is possibly TRBD1 (5 bases). The CDR3 is 13 amino acids. Germline V gene sequence: CDR1 GTSNPN, CDR2 SVGIG (reference sequence). Trimming removed 0 bases at V and 10 bases at J, with 13 bases between. Written as DNA, the CDR3 is TGTGCCTGGAGTGTTCAAACAGGACCACCCCAGCATTTT. Translating gives CAWSVQTGPPQHF.

The gene calls are TRBV28 and TRBJ1-5; D remains ambiguous. Trimming stripped 3 bases from V and 6 bases from J, with 12 bases between. The V gene's germline CDR1 is MDHEN and CDR2 SYDVKM. The CDR3 covers 14 residues. The CDR3 spells CASSLSLVSQPQHF. The CDR3 DNA follows: TGTGCCAGCAGTTTGTCCCTGGTGAGTCAGCCCCAGCATTTT.

This clone was counted only a few times. J is TRBJ1-1 and V is TRBV27, with 7 bases lining up with TRBD1. After removal of 7 bases from V and 1 base from J, the junction contained 3 bases not matched to a gene. This CDR3 has 13 residues. Germline V gene sequence: CDR1 MNHEY, CDR2 SMNVEV (reference sequence). DNA for the CDR3: TGTGCCAGCACCGGACAGGCGAACACTGAAGCTTTCTTT. Its protein product is CASTGQANTEAFF.

The chain has TRBV5-1 and TRBJ2-3; possible D gene TRBD2, 5 bases. This CDR3 contains 12 residues. Trimming took 4 bases from V and 8 from J, leaving 11 bases between them. Germline V gene sequence: CDR1 SGHRS, CDR2 YFSETQ. The CDR3 nucleotides read TGCGCCAGCAGCGTCGACGCGGGTACGCAGTATTTT. Translated: CASSVDAGTQYF.

This clone was seen a few times. The chain links TRBV4-2 to TRBJ2-2, with D unresolved. CDR3 length: 13 residues. CDR1 and CDR2 from the germline V gene are LGHNA and YNFKEQ. Trimming removed 4 bases from V and 7 bases from J, with 10 bases in between. The CDR3 nucleotides read TGTGCCAGCAGCCCTGAGTATAACGGGGAGCTGTTTTTT. Amino acid sequence: CASSPEYNGELFF.

The V gene is TRBV5-8, the J gene TRBJ1-4; 10 bases fit TRBD1. The CDR3 spans 14 residues. The germline V gene has CDR1 SGHTS and CDR2 YDEGEE. Trimming took 2 bases from V and 11 from J; bases not matched to a gene: 6. CDR3 bases: TGTGCCAGCAGCTTCACCGGGACAGGGGAGAAACTGTTTTTT. The encoded protein is CASSFTGTGEKLFF.

This clone was picked up a small number of times. V gene TRBV20-1 combines with J gene TRBJ2-7, with D uncertain. V gave up 6 bases and J gave up 3 bases, with 9 bases separating them. The CDR3 covers 11 residues. CDR1 DFQATT and CDR2 SNEGSKA come from the germline V gene (reference sequence). CDR3 nucleotide sequence: TGCAGTGCGTCCCCCGGCTACGAGCAGTACTTC. Its translation: CSASPGYEQYF.

This chain links TRBV13 with TRBJ2-1, with 10 bases identical to TRBD2. This CDR3 has 14 residues. The V gene's germline CDR1 is PRHDT and CDR2 FYEKMQ (reference sequence). V shed 6 bases and J 6 bases; nucleotides not matched to a gene: 5. This chain's CDR3 is CASRPSGGANEQFF. As DNA, the CDR3 is TGTGCCAGCAGACCTAGCGGGGGAGCCAATGAGCAGTTCTTC.